This paragraph reports one TCR beta chain. As yet, its antigen is unknown. This sample was included in a study of cytomegalovirus exposure and HLA in healthy donors. Study-wide context: The approximately 120 validation repertoires, a later analysis reported, used the same platform as the roughly 700 repertoires from the first cohort. General study points: The study recorded more than 150 TCR beta chains that were cytomegalovirus-associated. Reportedly, diagnosis of cytomegalovirus status by the classifier showed high specificity and sensitivity.

Repertoires were generated with immunoSEQ multiplex PCR, while TCRdb's copy carries only in-frame clones and drops some. Seen here are 150,000 to 200,000 clones, more than 65% observed once, and the top ten hold about 2.8%. The sequence came from a young woman in good health and CMV-seropositive. Sequencing was carried out using PBMCs.

The CDR3 DNA reads TGTGCCAGCAGTGAACCGGGACTCGTGACCTACGAGCAGTACTTC. Translating it yields CASSEPGLVTYEQYF. The rearrangement uses TRBV6-1 and TRBJ2-7; TRBD2 might be the D (6 bases). CDR1 is MNHNS, CDR2 SASEGT, per germline. The ends were cut back, 2 bases at V and 2 bases at J, with 13 bases in the middle. The CDR3 loop spans 15 amino acids.